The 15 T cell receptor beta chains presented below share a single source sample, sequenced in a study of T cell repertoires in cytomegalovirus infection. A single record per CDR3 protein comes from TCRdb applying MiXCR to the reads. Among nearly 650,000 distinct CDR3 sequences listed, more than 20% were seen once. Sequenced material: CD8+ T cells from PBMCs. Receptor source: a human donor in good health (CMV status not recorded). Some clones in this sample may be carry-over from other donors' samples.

DNA of the CDR3: TGTGCCAGTAGTATAGGAACATCAGCCTACTACGAGCAGTACTTC. This gives the protein CASSIGTSAYYEQYF. The chain couples TRBV19 to TRBJ2-7; D unclear. Per germline, CDR1 LNHDA and CDR2 SQIVND (reference sequence). This CDR3 has 15 residues. V lost 1 base and J 3 bases, leaving 13 bases between the germline ends.

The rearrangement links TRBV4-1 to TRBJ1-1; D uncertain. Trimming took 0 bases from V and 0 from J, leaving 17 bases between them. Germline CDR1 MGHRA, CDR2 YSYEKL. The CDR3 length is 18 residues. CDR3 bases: TGCGCCAGCAGCCAAGATGCCGGCATAAGCAGAGTGAACACTGAAGCTTTCTTT. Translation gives CASSQDAGISRVNTEAFF.

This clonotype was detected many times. The CDR3, as DNA: TGTGCCAGTAGTACCGGGACAGGGGGCATTTTTCATCAGCCCCAGCATTTT. Translation: CASSTGTGGIFHQPQHF. The V gene is TRBV19, the J gene TRBJ1-5, with 12 nucleotides matching TRBD1. Unmatched junction bases numbered 9, after V lost 4 bases and J lost 5 bases. CDR1 and CDR2 (germline): LNHDA, SQIVND (reference sequence). The CDR3 covers 17 residues.

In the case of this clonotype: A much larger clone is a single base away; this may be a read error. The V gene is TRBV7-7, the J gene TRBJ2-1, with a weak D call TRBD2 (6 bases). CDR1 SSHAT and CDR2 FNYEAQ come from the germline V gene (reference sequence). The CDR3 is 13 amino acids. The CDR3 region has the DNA TGTGCTAGCAGCTTAGGCGGGGAAGGTGAGCAGTTCTTC. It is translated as CASSLGGEGEQFF.

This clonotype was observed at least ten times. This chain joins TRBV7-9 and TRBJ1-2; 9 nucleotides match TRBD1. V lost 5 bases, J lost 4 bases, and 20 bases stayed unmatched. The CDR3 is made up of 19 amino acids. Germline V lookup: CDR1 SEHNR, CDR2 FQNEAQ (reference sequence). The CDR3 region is CASSAPLGTGPKRSYGYTF. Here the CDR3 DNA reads TGTGCCAGCAGCGCCCCTCTAGGGACAGGGCCCAAGAGGAGCTATGGCTACACCTTC.

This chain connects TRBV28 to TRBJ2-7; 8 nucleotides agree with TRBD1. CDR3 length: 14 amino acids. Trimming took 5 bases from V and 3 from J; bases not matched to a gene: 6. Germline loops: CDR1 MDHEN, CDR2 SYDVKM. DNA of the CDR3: TGTGCCAGCAGTCCCCGACAGGGGTTCTACGAGCAGTACTTC. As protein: CASSPRQGFYEQYF. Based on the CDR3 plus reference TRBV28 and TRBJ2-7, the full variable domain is DVKVTQSSRYLVKRTGEKVFLECVQDMDHENMFWYRQDPGLGLRLIYFSYDVKMKEKGDIPEGYSVSREKKERFSLILESASTNQTSMYLCASSPRQGFYEQYFGPGTRLTVT.

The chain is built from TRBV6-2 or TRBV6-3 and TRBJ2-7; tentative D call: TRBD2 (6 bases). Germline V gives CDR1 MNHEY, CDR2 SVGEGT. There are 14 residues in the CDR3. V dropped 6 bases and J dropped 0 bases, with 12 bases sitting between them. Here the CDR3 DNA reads TGTGCCAGCAGAAAGGGACTTACCTCCTACGAGCAGTACGTC. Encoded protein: CASRKGLTSYEQYV.

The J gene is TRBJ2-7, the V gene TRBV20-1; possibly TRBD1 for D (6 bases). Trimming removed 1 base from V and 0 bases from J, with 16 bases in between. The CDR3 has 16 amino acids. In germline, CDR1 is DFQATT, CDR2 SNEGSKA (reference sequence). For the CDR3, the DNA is TGCAGTGCTAGAGTTGGGGGCACAGGTTTCTCCTACGAGCAGTACGTC. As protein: CSARVGGTGFSYEQYV.

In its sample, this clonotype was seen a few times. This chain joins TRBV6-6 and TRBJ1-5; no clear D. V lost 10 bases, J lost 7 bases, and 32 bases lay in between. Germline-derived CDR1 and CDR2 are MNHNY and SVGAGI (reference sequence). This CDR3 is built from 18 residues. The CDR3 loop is CATYGRREPNNIWQPQHF. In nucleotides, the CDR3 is TGTGCCACCTACGGTCGGAGGGAGCCCAATAATATATGGCAGCCCCAGCATTTT.

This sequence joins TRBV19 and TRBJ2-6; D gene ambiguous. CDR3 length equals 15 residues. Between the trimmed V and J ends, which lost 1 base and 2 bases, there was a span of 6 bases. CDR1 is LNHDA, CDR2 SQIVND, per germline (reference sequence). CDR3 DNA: TGTGCCAGTAGTATAGGAACAGCTGGGGCCAACGTCCTGACTTTC. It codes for CASSIGTAGANVLTF.

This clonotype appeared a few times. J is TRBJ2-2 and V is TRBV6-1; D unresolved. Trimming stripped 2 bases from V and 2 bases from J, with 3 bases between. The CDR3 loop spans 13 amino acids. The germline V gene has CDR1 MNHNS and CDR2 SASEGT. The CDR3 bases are TGTGCCAGCAGTGAACTAAACACCGGGGAGCTGTTTTTT. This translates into CASSELNTGELFF.

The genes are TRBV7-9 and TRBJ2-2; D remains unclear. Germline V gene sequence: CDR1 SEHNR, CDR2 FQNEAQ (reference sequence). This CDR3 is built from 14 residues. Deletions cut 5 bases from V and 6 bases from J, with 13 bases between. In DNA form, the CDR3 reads TGTGCCAGCAGCCCACGGAGCCCACCCGGGGAGCTGTTTTTT. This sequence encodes CASSPRSPPGELFF.

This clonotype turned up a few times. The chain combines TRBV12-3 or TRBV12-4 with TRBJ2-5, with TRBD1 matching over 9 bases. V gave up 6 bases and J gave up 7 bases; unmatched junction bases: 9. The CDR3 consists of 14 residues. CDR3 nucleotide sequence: TGTGCCAGCAGCCCGGGACAGGGTGTAGGGACCCAGTACTTC. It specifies CASSPGQGVGTQYF.

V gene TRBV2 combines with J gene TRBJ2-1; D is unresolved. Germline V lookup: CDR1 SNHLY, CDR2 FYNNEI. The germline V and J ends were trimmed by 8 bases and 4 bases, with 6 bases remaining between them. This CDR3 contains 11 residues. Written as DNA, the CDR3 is TGTGCCAGCCCTATATACAATGAGCAGTTCTTC. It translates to CASPIYNEQFF.

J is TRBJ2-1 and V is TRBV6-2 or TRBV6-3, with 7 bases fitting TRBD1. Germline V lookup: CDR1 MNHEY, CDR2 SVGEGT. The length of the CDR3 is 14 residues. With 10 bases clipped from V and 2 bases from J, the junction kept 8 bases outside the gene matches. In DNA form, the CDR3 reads TGTGCCAACAACCCCGGGACAGCCTACAATGAGCAGTTCTTC. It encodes CANNPGTAYNEQFF.